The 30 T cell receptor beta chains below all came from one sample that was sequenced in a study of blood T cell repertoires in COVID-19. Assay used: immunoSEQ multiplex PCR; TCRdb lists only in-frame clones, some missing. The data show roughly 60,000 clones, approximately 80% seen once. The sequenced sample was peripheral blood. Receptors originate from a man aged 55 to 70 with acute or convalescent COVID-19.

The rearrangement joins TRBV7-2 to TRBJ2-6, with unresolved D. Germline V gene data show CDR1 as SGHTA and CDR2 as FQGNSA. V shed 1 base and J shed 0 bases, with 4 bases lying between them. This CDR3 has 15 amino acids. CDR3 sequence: CASSLGDSGANVLTF. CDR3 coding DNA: TGTGCCAGCAGCTTAGGAGACTCTGGGGCCAACGTCCTGACTTTC.

The CDR3 DNA sequence: TGCGCCAGCAGCTGGGGACAGGGGCGAGACACCATATATTTT. It yields the protein CASSWGQGRDTIYF. V gene TRBV5-1 combines with J gene TRBJ1-3; 10 nucleotides line up with TRBD1. Germline loops: CDR1 SGHRS, CDR2 YFSETQ. CDR3 length equals 14 residues. After removal of 3 bases from V and 8 bases from J, the junction contained 5 bases not matched to a gene.

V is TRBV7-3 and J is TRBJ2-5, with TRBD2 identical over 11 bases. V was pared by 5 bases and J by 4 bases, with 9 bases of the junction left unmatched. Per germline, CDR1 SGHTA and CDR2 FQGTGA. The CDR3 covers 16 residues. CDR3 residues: CASSRRSGGAGETQYF. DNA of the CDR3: TGTGCCAGCAGCCGACGTAGCGGGGGGGCCGGAGAGACCCAGTACTTC.

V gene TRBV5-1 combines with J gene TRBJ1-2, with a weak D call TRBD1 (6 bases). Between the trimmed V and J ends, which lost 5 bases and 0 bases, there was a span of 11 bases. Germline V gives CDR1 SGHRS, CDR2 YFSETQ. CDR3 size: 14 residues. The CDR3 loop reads CASSYDRSNYGYTF. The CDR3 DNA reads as TGCGCCAGCAGTTATGACAGGTCTAACTATGGCTACACCTTC.

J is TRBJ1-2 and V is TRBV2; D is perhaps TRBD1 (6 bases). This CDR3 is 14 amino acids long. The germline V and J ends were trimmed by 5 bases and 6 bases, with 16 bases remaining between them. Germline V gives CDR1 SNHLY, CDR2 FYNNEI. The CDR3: CASSWTEGLDGYTF. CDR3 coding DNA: TGTGCCAGCAGTTGGACAGAGGGGCTGGATGGCTACACCTTC.

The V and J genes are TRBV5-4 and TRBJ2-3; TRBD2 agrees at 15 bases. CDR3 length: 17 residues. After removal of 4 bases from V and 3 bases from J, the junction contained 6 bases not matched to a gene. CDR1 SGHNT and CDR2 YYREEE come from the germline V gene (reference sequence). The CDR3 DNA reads TGTGCCAGCAGCCGTCCCGGGACTAGCGGGGGGACAGATACGCAGTATTTT. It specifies CASSRPGTSGGTDTQYF.

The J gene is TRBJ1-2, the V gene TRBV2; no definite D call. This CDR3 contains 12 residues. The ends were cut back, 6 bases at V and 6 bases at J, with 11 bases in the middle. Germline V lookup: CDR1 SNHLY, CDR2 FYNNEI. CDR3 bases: TGTGCCAGCAGGTTGGTTAGAGATGGCTACACCTTC. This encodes CASRLVRDGYTF.

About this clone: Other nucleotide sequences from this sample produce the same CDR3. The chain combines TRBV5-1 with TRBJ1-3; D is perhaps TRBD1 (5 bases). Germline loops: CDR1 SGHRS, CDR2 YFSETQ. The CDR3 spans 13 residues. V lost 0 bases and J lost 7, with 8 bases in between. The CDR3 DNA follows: TGCGCCAGCAGCTTGGGGCAGGGCAACACCATATATTTT. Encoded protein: CASSLGQGNTIYF. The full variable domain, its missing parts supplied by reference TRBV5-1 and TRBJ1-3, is KAGVTQTPRYLIKTRGQQVTLSCSPISGHRSVSWYQQTPGQGLQFLFEYFSETQRNKGNFPGRFSGRQFSNSRSEMNVSTLELGDSALYLCASSLGQGNTIYFGEGSWLTVV.

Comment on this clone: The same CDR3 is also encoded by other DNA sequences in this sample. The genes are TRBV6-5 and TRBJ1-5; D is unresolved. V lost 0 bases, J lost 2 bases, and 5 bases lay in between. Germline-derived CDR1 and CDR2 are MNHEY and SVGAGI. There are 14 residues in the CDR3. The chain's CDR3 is CASSYSRGNQPQHF. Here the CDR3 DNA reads TGTGCCAGCAGTTACTCCCGGGGCAATCAGCCCCAGCATTTT.

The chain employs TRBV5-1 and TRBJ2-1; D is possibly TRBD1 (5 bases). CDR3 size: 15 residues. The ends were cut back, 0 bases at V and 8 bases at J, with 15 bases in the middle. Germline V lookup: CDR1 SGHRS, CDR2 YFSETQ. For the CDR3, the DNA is TGCGCCAGCAGCTTGGCGGCAGGGAATCCCTATGAGCAGTTCTTC. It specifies CASSLAAGNPYEQFF.

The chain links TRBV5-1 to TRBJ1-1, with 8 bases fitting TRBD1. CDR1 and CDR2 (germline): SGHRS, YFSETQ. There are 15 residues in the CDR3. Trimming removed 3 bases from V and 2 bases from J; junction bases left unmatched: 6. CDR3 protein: CASSSDRGGNTEAFF. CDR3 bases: TGCGCCAGCAGCTCCGACAGGGGAGGAAACACTGAAGCTTTCTTT.

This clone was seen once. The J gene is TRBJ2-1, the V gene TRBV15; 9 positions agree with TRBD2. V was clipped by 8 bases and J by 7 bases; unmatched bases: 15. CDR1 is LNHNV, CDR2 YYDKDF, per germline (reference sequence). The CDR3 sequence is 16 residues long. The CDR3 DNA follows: TGTGCCACCCGCCTGTCAAGCGGGGGGCTTCGTAATGAGCAGTTCTTC. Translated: CATRLSSGGLRNEQFF. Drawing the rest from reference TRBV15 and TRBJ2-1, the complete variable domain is DAMVIQNPRYQVTQFGKPVTLSCSQTLNHNVMYWYQQKSSQAPKLLFHYYDKDFNNEADTPDNFQSRRPNTSFCFLDIRSPGLGDTAMYLCATRLSSGGLRNEQFFGPGTRLTVL.

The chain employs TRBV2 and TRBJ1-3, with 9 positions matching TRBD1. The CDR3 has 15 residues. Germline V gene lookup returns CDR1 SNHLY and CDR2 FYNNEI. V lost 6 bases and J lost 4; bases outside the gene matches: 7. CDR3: CASRLTGGEGNTIYF. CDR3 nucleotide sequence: TGTGCCAGCAGGTTGACAGGGGGAGAAGGAAACACCATATATTTT.

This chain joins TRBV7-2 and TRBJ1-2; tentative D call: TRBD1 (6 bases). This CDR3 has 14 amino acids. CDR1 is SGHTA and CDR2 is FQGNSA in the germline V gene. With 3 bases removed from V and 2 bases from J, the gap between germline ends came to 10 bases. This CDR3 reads CASSLSGTNYGYTF. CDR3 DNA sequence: TGTGCCAGCAGCTTGTCGGGGACAAACTATGGCTACACCTTC.

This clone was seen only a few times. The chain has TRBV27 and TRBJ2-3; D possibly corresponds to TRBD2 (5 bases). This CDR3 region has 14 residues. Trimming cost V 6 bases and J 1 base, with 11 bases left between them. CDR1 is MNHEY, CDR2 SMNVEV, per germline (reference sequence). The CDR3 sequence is CASRSGYGTDTQYF. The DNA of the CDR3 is TGTGCCAGCAGAAGCGGATACGGCACAGATACGCAGTATTTT.

Written as DNA, the CDR3 is TGTGCCAGCGGCCCCTTTCGGGGTTCTGAAGCTTTCTTT. Its protein is CASGPFRGSEAFF. V is TRBV7-9 and J is TRBJ1-1; D is unclear. The V and J ends lost 8 bases and 6 bases respectively, with 16 bases between them. The CDR3 runs 13 residues. The germline V gene has CDR1 SEHNR and CDR2 FQNEAQ (reference sequence).

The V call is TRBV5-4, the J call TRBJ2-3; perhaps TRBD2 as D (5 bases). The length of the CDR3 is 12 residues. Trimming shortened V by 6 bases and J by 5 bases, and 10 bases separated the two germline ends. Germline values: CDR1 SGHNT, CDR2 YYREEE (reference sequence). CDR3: CASTFGGDTQYF. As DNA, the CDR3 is TGTGCCAGCACCTTCGGAGGAGATACGCAGTATTTT. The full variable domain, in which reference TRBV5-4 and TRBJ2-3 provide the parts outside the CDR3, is ETGVTQSPTHLIKTRGQQVTLRCSSQSGHNTVSWYQQALGQGPQFIFQYYREEENGRGNFPPRFSGLQFPNYSSELNVNALELDDSALYLCASTFGGDTQYFGPGTRLTVL.

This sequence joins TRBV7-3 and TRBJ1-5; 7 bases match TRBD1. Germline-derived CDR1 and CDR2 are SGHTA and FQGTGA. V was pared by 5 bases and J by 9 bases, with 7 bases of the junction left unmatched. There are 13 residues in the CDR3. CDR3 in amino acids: CASSLSGGPPQHF. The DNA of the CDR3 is TGTGCCAGCAGCCTATCAGGGGGTCCGCCCCAGCATTTT.

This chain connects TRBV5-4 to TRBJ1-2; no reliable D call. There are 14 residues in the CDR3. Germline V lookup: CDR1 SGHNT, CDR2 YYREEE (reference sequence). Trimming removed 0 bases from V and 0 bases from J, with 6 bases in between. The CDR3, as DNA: TGTGCCAGCAGCTTGGCTTCAGCTAACTATGGCTACACCTTC. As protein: CASSLASANYGYTF.

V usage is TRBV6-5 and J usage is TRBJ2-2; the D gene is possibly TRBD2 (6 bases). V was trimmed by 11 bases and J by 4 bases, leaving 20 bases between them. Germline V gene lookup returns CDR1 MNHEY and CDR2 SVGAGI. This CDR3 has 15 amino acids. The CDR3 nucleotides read TGTGCCCGGAGTCGGGAACCGGAGGGCACCGGGGAGCTGTTTTTT. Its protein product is CARSREPEGTGELFF.

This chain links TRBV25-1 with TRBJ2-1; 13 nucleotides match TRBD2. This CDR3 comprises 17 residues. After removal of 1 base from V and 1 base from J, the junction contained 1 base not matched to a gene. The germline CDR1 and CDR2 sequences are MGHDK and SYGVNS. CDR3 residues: CASSELGLAGSYNEQFF. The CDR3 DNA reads TGTGCCAGCAGTGAATTGGGACTAGCGGGATCCTACAATGAGCAGTTCTTC.

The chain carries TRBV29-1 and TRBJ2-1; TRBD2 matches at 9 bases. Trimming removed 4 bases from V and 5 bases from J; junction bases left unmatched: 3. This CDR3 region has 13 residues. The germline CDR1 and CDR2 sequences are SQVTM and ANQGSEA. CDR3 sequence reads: CSVAQRGDNEQFF. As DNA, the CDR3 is TGCAGCGTTGCCCAGCGGGGGGACAATGAGCAGTTCTTC.

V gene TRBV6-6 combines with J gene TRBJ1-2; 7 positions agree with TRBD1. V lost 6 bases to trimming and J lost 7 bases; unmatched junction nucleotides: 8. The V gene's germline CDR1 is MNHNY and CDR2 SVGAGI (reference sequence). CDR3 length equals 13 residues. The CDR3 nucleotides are TGTGCCAGCAGCTTTGGACAGGATGGTGGCTACACCTTC. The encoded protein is CASSFGQDGGYTF.

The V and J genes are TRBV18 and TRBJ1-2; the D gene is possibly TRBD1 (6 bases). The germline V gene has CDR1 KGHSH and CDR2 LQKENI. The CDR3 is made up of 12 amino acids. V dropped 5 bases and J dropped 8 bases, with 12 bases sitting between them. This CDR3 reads CASSTGMGGYTF. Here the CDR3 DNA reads TGTGCCAGCTCAACAGGGATGGGAGGCTACACCTTC. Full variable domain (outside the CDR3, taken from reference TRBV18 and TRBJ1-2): NAGVMQNPRHLVRRRGQEARLRCSPMKGHSHVYWYRQLPEEGLKFMVYLQKENIIDESGMPKERFSAEFPKEGPSILRIQQVVRGDSAAYFCASSTGMGGYTFGSGTRLTVV.

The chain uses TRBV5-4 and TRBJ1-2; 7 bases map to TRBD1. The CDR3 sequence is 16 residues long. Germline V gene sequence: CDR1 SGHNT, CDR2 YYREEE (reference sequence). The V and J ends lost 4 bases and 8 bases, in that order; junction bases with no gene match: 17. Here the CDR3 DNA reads TGTGCCAGCAGCCATCCGAACCAGGACAGGACTGCGGGCTACACCTTC. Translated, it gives CASSHPNQDRTAGYTF.

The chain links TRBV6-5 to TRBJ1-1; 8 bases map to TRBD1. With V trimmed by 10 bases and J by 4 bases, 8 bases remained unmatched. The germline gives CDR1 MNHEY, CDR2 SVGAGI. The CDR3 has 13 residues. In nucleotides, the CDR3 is TGTGCCACGAAGGACAGGGTTTCCACTGAAGCTTTCTTT. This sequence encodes CATKDRVSTEAFF.

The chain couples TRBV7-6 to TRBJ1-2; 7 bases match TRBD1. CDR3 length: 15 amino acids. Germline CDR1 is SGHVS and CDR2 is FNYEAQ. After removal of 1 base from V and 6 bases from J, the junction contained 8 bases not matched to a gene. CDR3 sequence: CASSLGTGPGDGYTF. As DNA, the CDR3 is TGTGCCAGCAGCTTAGGGACAGGTCCAGGAGATGGCTACACCTTC. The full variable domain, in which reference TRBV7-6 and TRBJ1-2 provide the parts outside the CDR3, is GAGVSQSPRYKVTKRGQDVALRCDPISGHVSLYWYRQALGQGPEFLTYFNYEAQQDKSGLPNDRFSAERPEGSISTLTIQRTEQRDSAMYRCASSLGTGPGDGYTFGSGTRLTVV.

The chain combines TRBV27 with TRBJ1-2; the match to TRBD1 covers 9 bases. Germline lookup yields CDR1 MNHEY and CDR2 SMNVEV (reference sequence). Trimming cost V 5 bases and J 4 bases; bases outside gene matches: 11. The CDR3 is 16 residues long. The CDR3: CASSIGQGLFPYGYTF. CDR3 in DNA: TGTGCCAGCAGTATCGGACAGGGGTTATTTCCCTATGGCTACACCTTC.

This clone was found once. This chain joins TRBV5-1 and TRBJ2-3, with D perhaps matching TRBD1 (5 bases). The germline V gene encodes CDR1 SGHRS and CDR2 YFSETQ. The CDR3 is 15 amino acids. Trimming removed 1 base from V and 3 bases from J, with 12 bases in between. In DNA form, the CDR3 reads TGCGCCAGCAGCTTGAAGGGGTGGCGGACAGATACGCAGTATTTT. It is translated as CASSLKGWRTDTQYF. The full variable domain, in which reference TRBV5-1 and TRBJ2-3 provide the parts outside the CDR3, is KAGVTQTPRYLIKTRGQQVTLSCSPISGHRSVSWYQQTPGQGLQFLFEYFSETQRNKGNFPGRFSGRQFSNSRSEMNVSTLELGDSALYLCASSLKGWRTDTQYFGPGTRLTVL.

This chain's CDR3 is CASMDRGVGTDTQYF. CDR3 in DNA: TGTGCCAGCATGGATCGGGGGGTTGGCACAGATACGCAGTATTTT. The rearrangement uses TRBV7-9 and TRBJ2-3; 7 nucleotides agree with TRBD2. Trimming cost V 7 bases and J 1 base; bases outside gene matches: 8. Germline assignment: CDR1 SEHNR and CDR2 FQNEAQ (reference sequence). The CDR3 spans 15 residues.